What follows are 4 T cell receptor beta chains derived from one specimen sequenced in a study of CD8+CD57+ T cells in acquired aplastic anemia. The TCR beta profiling, which covered VDJ combination and CDR3 sequence, was carried out using genomic DNA as the template. From the reads, TCRdb called clonotypes with MiXCR, one entry per CDR3 protein. The profile covers over 150,000 distinct CDR3 sequences, with around half appearing a single time and around 12% taken by the ten largest. By flow cytometry, patients selected for sequencing had shown an expansion of CD8+CD57+ cells. The sequencing input was sorted CD4+, CD8+, or CD8+CD57+ T cells (not recorded which) from PBMCs. These receptors were obtained from a human donor with aplastic anemia.

The chain employs TRBV6-4 and TRBJ1-1, with D unresolved. Trimming left V 11 bases short and J 3 bases short, with 22 bases between. In germline, CDR1 is MRHNA, CDR2 SNTAGT. This CDR3 comprises 15 residues. The CDR3 bases are TGTGCCCCCGCCAGCAGTGATGGCGGGGACACTGAAGCTTTCTTT. This codes for CAPASSDGGDTEAFF.

This clonotype was picked up many times. CDR3 nucleotide sequence: TGTGCCAGCAGCCTCCTCCGTATCCCGGGAAACACCATATATTTT. It is translated as CASSLLRIPGNTIYF. V and J are TRBV3-1 and TRBJ1-3; unclear D gene. Trimming shortened V by 4 bases and J by 4 bases, and 14 bases separated the two germline ends. This CDR3 comprises 15 residues. Per germline, CDR1 LGHDT and CDR2 YNNKEL (reference sequence).

This clonotype was found many times. This chain uses TRBV4-1 with TRBJ1-6, with 9 bases identical to TRBD1. This CDR3 comprises 15 residues. Losses at the gene ends were 2 bases for V and 9 bases for J; bases not matched to a gene: 5. CDR1 and CDR2 (germline): MGHRA, YSYEKL. Written as DNA, the CDR3 is TGCGCCAGCAGCCAACATGAGGGACAGGGTTCACCCCTCCACTTT. Translated, it gives CASSQHEGQGSPLHF.

The chain joins TRBV2 to TRBJ2-7, with a tentative D call TRBD1 (5 bases). The CDR3 consists of 12 residues. The germline V and J ends were trimmed by 4 bases and 5 bases, with 9 bases remaining between them. Germline CDR1 is SNHLY and CDR2 is FYNNEI. CDR3 residues: CASSGGIDEQYF. CDR3 bases: TGTGCCAGCAGTGGGGGCATCGACGAGCAGTACTTC.